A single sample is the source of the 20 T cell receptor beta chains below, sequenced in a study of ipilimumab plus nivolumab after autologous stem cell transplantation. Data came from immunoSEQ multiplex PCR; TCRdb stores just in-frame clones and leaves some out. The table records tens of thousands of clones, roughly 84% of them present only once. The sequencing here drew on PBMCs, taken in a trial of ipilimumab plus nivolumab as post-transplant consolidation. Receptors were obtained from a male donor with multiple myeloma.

CDR3 DNA sequence: TGCGCCAGCAGGGCCGACAGGGGTTCGGAAAAACTGTTTTTT. It specifies CASRADRGSEKLFF. The chain employs TRBV10-1 and TRBJ1-4; 8 positions match TRBD1. Germline V gene sequence: CDR1 WNHNN, CDR2 SYGVQD (reference sequence). The CDR3 has 14 amino acids. V shed 6 bases and J 8 bases; nucleotides not matched to a gene: 8.

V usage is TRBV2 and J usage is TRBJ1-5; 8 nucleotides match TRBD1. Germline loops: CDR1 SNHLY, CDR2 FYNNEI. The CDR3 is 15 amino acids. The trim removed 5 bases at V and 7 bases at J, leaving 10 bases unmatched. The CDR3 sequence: CASSQDRAGGQPQHF. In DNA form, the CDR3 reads TGTGCCAGCAGTCAGGACAGGGCGGGTGGGCAGCCCCAGCATTTT.

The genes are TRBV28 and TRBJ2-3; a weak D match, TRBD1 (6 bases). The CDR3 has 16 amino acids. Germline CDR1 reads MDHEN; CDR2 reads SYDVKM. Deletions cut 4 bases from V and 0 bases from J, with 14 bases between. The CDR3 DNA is TGTGCCAGCAGTTCTTTGAGGACAGCTAGCACAGATACGCAGTATTTT. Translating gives CASSSLRTASTDTQYF.

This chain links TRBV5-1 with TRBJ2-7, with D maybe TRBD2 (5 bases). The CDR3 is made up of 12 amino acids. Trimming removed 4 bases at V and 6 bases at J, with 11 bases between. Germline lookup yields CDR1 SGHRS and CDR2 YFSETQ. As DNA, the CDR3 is TGCGCCAGCAGCCCGGTTCGGGGCGAGCAGTACTTC. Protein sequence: CASSPVRGEQYF.

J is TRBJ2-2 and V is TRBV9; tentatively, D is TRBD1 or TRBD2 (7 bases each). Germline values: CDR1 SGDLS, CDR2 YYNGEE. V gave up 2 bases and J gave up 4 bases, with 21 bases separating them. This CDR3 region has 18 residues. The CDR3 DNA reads TGTGCCAGCAGCGTCAGGGGGGGAGCGGCGGTGGGCACCGGGGAGCTGTTTTTT. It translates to CASSVRGGAAVGTGELFF. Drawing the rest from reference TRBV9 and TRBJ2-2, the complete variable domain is DSGVTQTPKHLITATGQRVTLRCSPRSGDLSVYWYQQSLDQGLQFLIQYYNGEERAKGNILERFSAQQFPDLHSELNLSSLELGDSALYFCASSVRGGAAVGTGELFFGEGSRLTVL.

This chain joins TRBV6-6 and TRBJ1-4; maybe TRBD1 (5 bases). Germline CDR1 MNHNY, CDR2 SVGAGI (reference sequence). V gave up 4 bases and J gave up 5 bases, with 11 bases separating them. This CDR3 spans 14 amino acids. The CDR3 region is CASSSRQPNEKLFF. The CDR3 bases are TGTGCCAGCAGTTCTCGACAGCCAAATGAAAAACTGTTTTTT.

The CDR3 DNA is TGTGCCAACCCTCCGGGACATCCTGTTGACGGGGAGCTGTTTTTT. Its protein product is CANPPGHPVDGELFF. The chain is built from TRBV27 and TRBJ2-2, with a weak D call TRBD1 (6 bases). The germline V gene encodes CDR1 MNHEY and CDR2 SMNVEV (reference sequence). CDR3 length equals 15 residues. The V and J ends lost 10 bases and 7 bases respectively, with 22 bases between them.

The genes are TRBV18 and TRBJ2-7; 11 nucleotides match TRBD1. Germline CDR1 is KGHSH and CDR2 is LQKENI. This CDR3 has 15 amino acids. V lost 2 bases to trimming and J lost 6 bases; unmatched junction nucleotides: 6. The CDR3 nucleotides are TGTGCCAGCTCACCAATGGGACAGGGGGGAACCGAGCAGTACTTC. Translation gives CASSPMGQGGTEQYF. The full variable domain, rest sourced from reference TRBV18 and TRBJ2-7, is NAGVMQNPRHLVRRRGQEARLRCSPMKGHSHVYWYRQLPEEGLKFMVYLQKENIIDESGMPKERFSAEFPKEGPSILRIQQVVRGDSAAYFCASSPMGQGGTEQYFGPGTRLTVT.

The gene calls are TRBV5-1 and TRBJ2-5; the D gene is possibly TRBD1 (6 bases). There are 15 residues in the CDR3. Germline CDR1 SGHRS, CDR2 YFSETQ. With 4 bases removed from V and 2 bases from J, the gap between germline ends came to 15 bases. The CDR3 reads CASSLSGQTQETQYF. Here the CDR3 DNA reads TGCGCCAGCAGCCTGAGTGGACAGACACAAGAGACCCAGTACTTC.

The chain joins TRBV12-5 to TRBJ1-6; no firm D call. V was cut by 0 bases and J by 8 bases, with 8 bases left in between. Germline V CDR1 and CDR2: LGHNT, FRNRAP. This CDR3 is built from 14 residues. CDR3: CASGLVNRHSPLHF. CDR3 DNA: TGTGCTAGTGGTTTGGTAAATAGGCATTCACCCCTCCACTTT.

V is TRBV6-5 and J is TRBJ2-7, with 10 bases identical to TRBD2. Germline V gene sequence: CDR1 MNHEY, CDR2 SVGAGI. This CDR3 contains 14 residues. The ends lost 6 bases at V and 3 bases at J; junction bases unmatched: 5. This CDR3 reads CASRASGRGYEQYF. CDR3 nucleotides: TGTGCCAGCAGGGCAAGCGGGAGGGGCTACGAGCAGTACTTC.

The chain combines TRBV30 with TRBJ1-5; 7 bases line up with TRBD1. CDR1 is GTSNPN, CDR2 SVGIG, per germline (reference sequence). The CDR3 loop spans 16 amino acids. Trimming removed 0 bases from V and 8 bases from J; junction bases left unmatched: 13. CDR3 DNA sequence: TGTGCCTGGAGTGTACCGGCGGGACAGTGGTGGGAGCCCCAGCATTTT. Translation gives CAWSVPAGQWWEPQHF.

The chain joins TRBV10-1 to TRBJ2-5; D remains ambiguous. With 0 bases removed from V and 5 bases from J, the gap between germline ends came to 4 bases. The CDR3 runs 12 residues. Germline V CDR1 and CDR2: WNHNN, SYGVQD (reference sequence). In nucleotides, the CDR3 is TGCGCCAGCAGTGAGTCCTCGGAGACCCAGTACTTC. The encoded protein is CASSESSETQYF.

The CDR3 sequence is CASRPLQVNTEAFF. In DNA form, the CDR3 reads TGTGCCAGCAGACCTTTACAGGTGAACACTGAAGCTTTCTTT. The chain combines TRBV9 with TRBJ1-1, with D possibly TRBD1 on 5 matching bases. The CDR3 runs to 14 residues. Germline V CDR1 and CDR2: SGDLS, YYNGEE. V gave up 5 bases and J gave up 0 bases, with 11 bases separating them.

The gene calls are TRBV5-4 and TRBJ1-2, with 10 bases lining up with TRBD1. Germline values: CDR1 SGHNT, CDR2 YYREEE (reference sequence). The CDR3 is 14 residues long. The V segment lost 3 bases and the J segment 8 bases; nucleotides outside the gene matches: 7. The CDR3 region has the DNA TGTGCCAGCAGCTATCGGGACAGGGGTATCGGCTACACCTTC. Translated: CASSYRDRGIGYTF.

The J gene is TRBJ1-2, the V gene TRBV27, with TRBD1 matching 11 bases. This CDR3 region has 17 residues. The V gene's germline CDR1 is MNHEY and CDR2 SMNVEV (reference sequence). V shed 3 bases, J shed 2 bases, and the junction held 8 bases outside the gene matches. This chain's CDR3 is CASSLRPGTGGNYGYTF. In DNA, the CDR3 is TGTGCCAGCAGTTTGCGTCCCGGGACAGGGGGAAACTATGGCTACACCTTC.

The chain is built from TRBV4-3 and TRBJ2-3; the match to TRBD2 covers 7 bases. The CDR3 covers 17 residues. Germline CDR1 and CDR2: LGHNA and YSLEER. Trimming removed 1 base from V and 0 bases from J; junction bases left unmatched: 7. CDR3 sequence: CASSQVEGRASTDTQYF. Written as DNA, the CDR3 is TGCGCCAGCAGCCAAGTTGAGGGGAGGGCTAGCACAGATACGCAGTATTTT.

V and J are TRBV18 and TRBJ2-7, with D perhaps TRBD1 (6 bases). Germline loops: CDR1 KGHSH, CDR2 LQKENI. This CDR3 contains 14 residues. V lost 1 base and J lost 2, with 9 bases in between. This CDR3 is CASSPRTETYEQYF. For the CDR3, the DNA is TGTGCCAGCTCACCACGGACAGAAACCTACGAGCAGTACTTC.

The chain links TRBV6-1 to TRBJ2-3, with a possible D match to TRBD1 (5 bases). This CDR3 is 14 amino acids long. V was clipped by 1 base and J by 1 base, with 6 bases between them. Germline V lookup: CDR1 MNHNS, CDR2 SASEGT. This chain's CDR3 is CASSEVQGTDTQYF. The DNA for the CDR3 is TGTGCCAGCAGTGAAGTACAGGGCACAGATACGCAGTATTTT.

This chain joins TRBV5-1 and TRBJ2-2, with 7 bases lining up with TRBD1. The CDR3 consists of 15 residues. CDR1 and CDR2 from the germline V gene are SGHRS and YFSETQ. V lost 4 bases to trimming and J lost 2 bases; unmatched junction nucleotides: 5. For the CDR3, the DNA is TGCGCCAGCAGCCCGGACAGGAGTAACACCGGGGAGCTGTTTTTT. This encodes CASSPDRSNTGELFF.